This T cell receptor (beta chain) was sequenced during a study of OX40 agonist ivuxolimab in advanced cancers. The method was immunoSEQ multiplex PCR; TCRdb's version includes in-frame clones alone and lacks a portion of them. The table records approximately 76,000 clones, 86% of them present only once. This clonotype was obtained from an adult with an advanced solid tumor such as melanoma, head and neck, liver or kidney cancer. The specimen was CD4+ or CD8+ T cells sorted from blood, collected in a trial of the OX40 agonist ivuxolimab.

The CDR3 loop is CASSEARLGPYNEQFF. The CDR3 DNA reads as TGTGCCAGCAGTGAAGCGCGACTAGGCCCCTACAATGAGCAGTTCTTC. V gene TRBV6-1 combines with J gene TRBJ2-1; weak D call: TRBD2 (6 bases). Germline CDR1 is MNHNS and CDR2 is SASEGT. This CDR3 contains 16 residues. V was shortened by 0 bases and J by 2 bases, with 11 bases between the two germline ends.